The 23 T cell receptor beta chains below come from one sample, sequenced in a study of blood T cells in healthy people across ages. Sample-barcoded 5' priming and a J-beta primer mix drove a second PCR of about 6 to 12 cycles. TCRdb processed the 5' RACE reads anew with MiXCR; each CDR3 protein has one entry. The sample consists of about 720,000 distinct CDR3 sequences, 22% of them appearing once. Source material: blood. Receptors were obtained from a man in his sixties or seventies in good health.

The sample holds a few counts of this clonotype. V gene TRBV24-1 combines with J gene TRBJ2-1; 9 nucleotides agree with TRBD1. CDR3 length: 16 amino acids. V shed 2 bases, J shed 8 bases, and the junction held 9 bases outside the gene matches. From germline, CDR1 is KGHDR and CDR2 SFDVKD. Here the CDR3 reads CATSDWLGQGHDEQFF. CDR3 DNA sequence: TGTGCCACCAGTGATTGGTTGGGACAGGGCCACGATGAGCAGTTCTTC.

The V call is TRBV2, the J call TRBJ1-1; tentatively, D is TRBD1 (6 bases). The CDR3 length is 15 residues. The ends were cut back, 5 bases at V and 4 bases at J, with 17 bases in the middle. Looked up from germline, CDR1 is SNHLY and CDR2 is FYNNEI. The DNA of the CDR3 is TGTGCCAGCAGTCGGTTCATTGTGGGGGCCACTGAAGCTTTCTTT. Protein product: CASSRFIVGATEAFF.

The chain couples TRBV12-3 or TRBV12-4 to TRBJ1-6; D is possibly TRBD1 (5 bases). V lost 4 bases to trimming and J lost 6 bases, with 10 bases between them. This CDR3 region has 14 residues. For the CDR3, the DNA is TGTGCCAGCAGTTCAACAGGTGCTAATTCACCCCTCCACTTT. Amino acid sequence: CASSSTGANSPLHF.

This clonotype came up a few times. V and J are TRBV7-9 and TRBJ2-7; 8 bases are a match to TRBD1. CDR3 length equals 15 residues. V trimming: 3 bases; J trimming: 2 bases; junction bases outside the gene matches: 6. Germline V gene data show CDR1 as SEHNR and CDR2 as FQNEAQ (reference sequence). The CDR3 nucleotides are TGTGCCAGCAGCTTTGGCGACAGGGGAGCCTACGAGCAGTACGTC. This codes for CASSFGDRGAYEQYV.

This clonotype came up a few times. The V and J genes are TRBV29-1 and TRBJ2-3; D gene uncertain. Per the germline V gene, CDR1 is SQVTM and CDR2 is ANQGSEA. This CDR3 has 11 residues. Trimming stripped 4 bases from V and 4 bases from J, with 6 bases between. The CDR3 DNA is TGCAGCGTTGCTACCTCAGATACGCAGTATTTT. It translates to CSVATSDTQYF.

The chain is built from TRBV7-2 and TRBJ1-4; D perhaps matches TRBD1 (5 bases). V shed 4 bases and J shed 4 bases, with 16 bases lying between them. The CDR3 loop spans 16 amino acids. Germline V gives CDR1 SGHTA, CDR2 FQGNSA. In DNA, the CDR3 is TGTGCCAGCAGCTCGAAACCGGGACGGAATAATGAAAAACTGTTTTTT. It yields the protein CASSSKPGRNNEKLFF.

This clonotype was seen more than once but under ten times. CDR3 in DNA: TGTGCCACCAAGAGGGGAGCTAGCGCAGATACGCAGTATTTT. As protein: CATKRGASADTQYF. V usage is TRBV12-3 or TRBV12-4 and J usage is TRBJ2-3; the D gene is possibly TRBD2 (6 bases). V dropped 10 bases and J dropped 4 bases, with 18 bases sitting between them. The CDR3 extends over 14 amino acids.

This clonotype was seen a few times. The chain links TRBV5-4 to TRBJ2-5; maybe TRBD1 (6 bases). The J call may be incorrect, as the DNA end agrees better with TRBJ2-7. The CDR3 length is 15 residues. CDR1 and CDR2 (germline): SGHNT, YYREEE (reference sequence). CDR3 nucleotide sequence: TGTGCCAGCAGCTTTGGGGGCGGAGCAGCCTACGAGCAGTACTTC. It is translated as CASSFGGGAAYEQYF.

This chain links TRBV29-1 with TRBJ1-2; a possible D gene is TRBD1 (5 bases). The germline V gene encodes CDR1 SQVTM and CDR2 ANQGSEA. CDR3 length equals 16 residues. V lost 1 base and J 3 bases, leaving 18 bases between the germline ends. DNA for the CDR3: TGCAGCGTTGAAGTTGGGACGACCTCTGCTGACTATGGCTACACCTTC. It yields the protein CSVEVGTTSADYGYTF.

This clonotype has just a few counts. The rearrangement joins TRBV2 to TRBJ2-1; 9 positions match TRBD2. The CDR3 contains 12 residues. The V segment lost 2 bases and the J segment 10 bases; nucleotides outside the gene matches: 0. Germline V gene lookup returns CDR1 SNHLY and CDR2 FYNNEI. CDR3 in DNA: TGTGCCAGCAGTGAACTAGCGGGGGAGCAGTTCTTC. Protein product: CASSELAGEQFF. The full variable domain, its missing parts supplied by reference TRBV2 and TRBJ2-1, is EPEVTQTPSHQVTQMGQEVILRCVPISNHLYFYWYRQILGQKVEFLVSFYNNEISEKSEIFDDQFSVERPDGSNFTLKIRSTKLEDSAMYFCASSELAGEQFFGPGTRLTVL.

The CDR3 DNA sequence: TGCAGCGTTGTTCCTAGCTCAGAGACCCAGTACTTC. This sequence encodes CSVVPSSETQYF. The V gene is TRBV29-1, the J gene TRBJ2-5, with D possibly being TRBD2 (5 bases). Between the trimmed V and J ends, which lost 4 bases and 4 bases, there was a span of 10 bases. This CDR3 has 12 residues. Germline V gives CDR1 SQVTM, CDR2 ANQGSEA.

The chain joins TRBV12-3 or TRBV12-4 to TRBJ1-5; D perhaps matches TRBD1 (5 bases). The CDR3 extends over 16 amino acids. V lost 6 bases to trimming and J lost 2 bases, with 17 bases between them. The CDR3 reads CASSPGGVRGNQPQHF. DNA of the CDR3: TGTGCCAGCAGCCCGGGGGGGGTCAGGGGCAATCAGCCCCAGCATTTT.

About this clonotype: One end of the junction does not line up with germline, which may come from a read error. The J gene is TRBJ2-1, the V gene TRBV7-6, with a possible D match to TRBD2 (6 bases). The germline V gene has CDR1 SGHVS and CDR2 FNYEAQ. The CDR3 spans 12 residues. For the CDR3, the DNA is TGTGCCAGCAGCCTCACTAGCAGGAGTAAGATCTTC. As protein: CASSLTSRSKIF.

V usage is TRBV5-1 and J usage is TRBJ2-4; D unresolved. The CDR3 is 12 amino acids. The V and J ends lost 4 bases and 7 bases respectively, with 9 bases between them. Germline CDR1 and CDR2: SGHRS and YFSETQ. CDR3 sequence reads: CASSMDGNIQYF. The CDR3 DNA reads TGCGCCAGCAGCATGGACGGTAACATTCAGTACTTC.

The chain carries TRBV7-8 and TRBJ2-1, with TRBD1 identical over 8 bases. This CDR3 comprises 17 residues. Germline lookup yields CDR1 SGHVS and CDR2 FQNEAQ. V was pared by 5 bases and J by 0 bases, with 9 bases of the junction left unmatched. CDR3: CASSQLPTGGSYNEQFF. DNA for the CDR3: TGTGCCAGCAGCCAATTACCTACAGGGGGCTCCTACAATGAGCAGTTCTTC.

This clonotype was observed a few times. V and J are TRBV6-6 and TRBJ1-1; a weak D match, TRBD1 (5 bases). CDR1 MNHNY and CDR2 SVGAGI come from the germline V gene (reference sequence). V was pared by 0 bases and J by 5 bases, with 19 bases between. There are 17 residues in the CDR3. The CDR3 reads CASSYSALRLGGTEAFF. The CDR3 nucleotides read TGTGCCAGCAGTTACTCGGCCCTCCGACTGGGGGGGACTGAAGCTTTCTTT.

Written as DNA, the CDR3 is TGTGCCAGCAGGACGCAAGACGGGACAGGGAATTCACCCCTCCACTTT. This sequence encodes CASRTQDGTGNSPLHF. V gene TRBV6-1 combines with J gene TRBJ1-6; 9 bases match TRBD1. CDR3 length equals 16 residues. V dropped 6 bases and J dropped 7; count of bases not matched to a gene: 10. Germline-derived CDR1 and CDR2 are MNHNS and SASEGT.

In this sample, this clonotype turned up once. This chain joins TRBV29-1 and TRBJ2-1; tentatively, D is TRBD2 (6 bases). The ends were cut back, 2 bases at V and 11 bases at J, with 19 bases in the middle. This CDR3 spans 14 amino acids. CDR1 is SQVTM and CDR2 is ANQGSEA in the germline V gene. CDR3 DNA sequence: TGCAGCGTTGAAAAACGGGAGTTAGATAATAAGCAGTTCTTC. Translating it yields CSVEKRELDNKQFF.

For this clonotype: At one end, the junction sequence differs from germline, possibly due to a read error. The chain uses TRBV6-5 and TRBJ2-5, with D perhaps being TRBD1 or TRBD2 (5 bases each). The CDR3 covers 12 residues. From germline, CDR1 is MNHEY and CDR2 SVGAGI. CDR3 bases: TGTGCCAGCGGTTACTGGGGGGAGACCCAGTACTTC. Encoded protein: CASGYWGETQYF.

V usage is TRBV12-5 and J usage is TRBJ2-2; possibly TRBD1 or TRBD2 for D (6 bases each). Germline CDR1 LGHNT, CDR2 FRNRAP. With 3 bases removed from V and 3 bases from J, the gap between germline ends came to 11 bases. The CDR3 is 15 residues long. Here the CDR3 DNA reads TGTGCTAGTGGTTTAGGGGGGCCGGACACCGGGGAGCTGTTTTTT. It yields the protein CASGLGGPDTGELFF. Drawing the rest from reference TRBV12-5 and TRBJ2-2, the complete variable domain is DARVTQTPRHKVTEMGQEVTMRCQPILGHNTVFWYRQTMMQGLELLAYFRNRAPLDDSGMPKDRFSAEMPDATLATLKIQPSEPRDSAVYFCASGLGGPDTGELFFGEGSRLTVL.

V is TRBV18 and J is TRBJ1-1; no definite D call. V was trimmed by 3 bases and J by 7 bases, leaving 12 bases between them. There are 13 residues in the CDR3. Germline lookup yields CDR1 KGHSH and CDR2 LQKENI. The CDR3 here is CASSPSRSIEAFF. The CDR3 region has the DNA TGTGCCAGCTCACCTTCACGGAGCATTGAAGCTTTCTTT.

This clonotype was observed a few times. V usage is TRBV25-1 and J usage is TRBJ2-1; 8 bases line up with TRBD1. Germline V gene data show CDR1 as MGHDK and CDR2 as SYGVNS. J was trimmed by 3 bases and V by 3 bases; bases with no gene match: 4. This CDR3 contains 15 residues. The CDR3 sequence is CASSDRDRYYNEQFF. Here the CDR3 DNA reads TGTGCCAGCAGTGACCGGGACAGGTACTACAATGAGCAGTTCTTC.

The genes are TRBV29-1 and TRBJ1-1; no definite D call. The CDR3 runs to 12 residues. The germline V gene has CDR1 SQVTM and CDR2 ANQGSEA. The V end lost 7 bases, the J end lost 4 bases, and 13 bases lay between the germline ends. CDR3 nucleotides: TGCAGCGCCGGGTTGGTTGGCACTGAAGCTTTCTTT. The encoded protein is CSAGLVGTEAFF.